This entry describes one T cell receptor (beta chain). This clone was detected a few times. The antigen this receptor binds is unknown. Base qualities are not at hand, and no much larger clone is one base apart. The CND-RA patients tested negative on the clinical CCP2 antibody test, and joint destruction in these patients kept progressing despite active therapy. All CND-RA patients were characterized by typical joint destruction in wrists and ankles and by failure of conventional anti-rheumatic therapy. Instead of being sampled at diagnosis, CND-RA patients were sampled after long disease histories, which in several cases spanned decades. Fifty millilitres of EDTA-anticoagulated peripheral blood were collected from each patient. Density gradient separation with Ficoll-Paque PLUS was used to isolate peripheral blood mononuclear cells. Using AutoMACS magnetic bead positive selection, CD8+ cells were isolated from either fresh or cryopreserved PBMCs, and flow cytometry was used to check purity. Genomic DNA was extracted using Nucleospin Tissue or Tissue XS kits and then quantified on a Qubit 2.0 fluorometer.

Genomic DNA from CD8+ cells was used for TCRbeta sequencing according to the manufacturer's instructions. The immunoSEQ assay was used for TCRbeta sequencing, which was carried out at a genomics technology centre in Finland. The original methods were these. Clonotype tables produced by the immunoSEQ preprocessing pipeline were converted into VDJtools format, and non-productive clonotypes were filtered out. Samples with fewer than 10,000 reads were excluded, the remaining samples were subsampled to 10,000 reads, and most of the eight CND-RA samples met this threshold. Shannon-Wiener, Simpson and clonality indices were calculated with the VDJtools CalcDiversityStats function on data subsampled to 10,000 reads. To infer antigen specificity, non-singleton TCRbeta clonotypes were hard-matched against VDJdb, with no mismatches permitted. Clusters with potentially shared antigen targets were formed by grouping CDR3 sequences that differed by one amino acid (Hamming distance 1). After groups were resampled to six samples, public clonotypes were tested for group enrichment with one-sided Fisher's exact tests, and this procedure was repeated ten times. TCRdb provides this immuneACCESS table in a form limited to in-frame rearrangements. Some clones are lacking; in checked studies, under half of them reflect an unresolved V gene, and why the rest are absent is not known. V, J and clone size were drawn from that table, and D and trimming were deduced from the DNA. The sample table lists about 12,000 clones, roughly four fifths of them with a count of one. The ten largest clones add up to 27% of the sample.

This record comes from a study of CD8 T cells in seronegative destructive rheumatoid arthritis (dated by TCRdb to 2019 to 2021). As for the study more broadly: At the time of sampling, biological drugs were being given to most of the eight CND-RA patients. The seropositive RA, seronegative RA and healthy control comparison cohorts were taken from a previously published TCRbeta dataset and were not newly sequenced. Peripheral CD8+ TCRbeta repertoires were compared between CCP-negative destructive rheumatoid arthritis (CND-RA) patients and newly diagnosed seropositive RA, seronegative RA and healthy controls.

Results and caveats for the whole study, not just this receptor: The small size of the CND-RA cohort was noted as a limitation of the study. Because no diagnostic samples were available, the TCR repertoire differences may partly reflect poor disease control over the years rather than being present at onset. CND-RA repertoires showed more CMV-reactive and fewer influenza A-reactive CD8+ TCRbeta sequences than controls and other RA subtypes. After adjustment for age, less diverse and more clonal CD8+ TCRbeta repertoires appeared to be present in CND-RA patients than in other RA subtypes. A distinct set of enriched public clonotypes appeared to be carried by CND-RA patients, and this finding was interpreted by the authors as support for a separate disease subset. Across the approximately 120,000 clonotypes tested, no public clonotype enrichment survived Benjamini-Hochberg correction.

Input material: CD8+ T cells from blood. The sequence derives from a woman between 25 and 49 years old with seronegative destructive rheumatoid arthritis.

The DNA is TGTGCCAGCAGGCCTGACAGGGTCGAGCAGTACTTC. The translation is CASRPDRVEQYF. The chain is assembled from TRBV28 and TRBJ2-7, and TRBD1 aligns with 7 junction nucleotides. The CDR3 measures 12 amino acids from cysteine to phenylalanine. The kept DNA is CDR3 alone, 36 bases in frame from the first base. At the junction V is shortened by 6 bases and J by 6 bases; bases outside the gene matches: 5. For CDR1 and CDR2, the germline V gene lists MDHEN and SYDVKM.